Below are 28 T cell receptor beta chains sequenced from a single sample in a study of T cell responses to AZD1222 COVID-19 vaccine. Method: immunoSEQ multiplex PCR; TCRdb's copy keeps in-frame clones and lacks some. In the table there are more than 95,000 clones, over 80% of which are singletons. The sequences come from peripheral blood, collected on day 0 of AZD1222 vaccination. All receptors come from an adult in good health.

The rearrangement joins TRBV28 to TRBJ2-3; D might be TRBD1 (6 bases). Trimming left V 2 bases short and J 0 bases short, with 9 bases between. The CDR3 runs to 15 residues. Per the germline V gene, CDR1 is MDHEN and CDR2 is SYDVKM. DNA of the CDR3: TGTGCCAGCAGTTTAGGGGGCATAAGCACAGATACGCAGTATTTT. Translated: CASSLGGISTDTQYF.

This chain connects TRBV27 to TRBJ2-1; the D gene is possibly TRBD1 (6 bases). Germline values: CDR1 MNHEY, CDR2 SMNVEV (reference sequence). The germline V and J ends were trimmed by 4 bases and 4 bases, with 17 bases remaining between them. CDR3 length equals 16 residues. DNA of the CDR3: TGTGCCAGCAGTTCCCTTACAGGGTTGAGGTACAATGAGCAGTTCTTC. It specifies CASSSLTGLRYNEQFF.

The V gene is TRBV20-1, the J gene TRBJ2-5, with 9 bases matching TRBD2. J lost 0 bases, V lost 6 bases, and 5 bases had no gene match. CDR3 length equals 14 residues. Germline loops: CDR1 DFQATT, CDR2 SNEGSKA (reference sequence). CDR3 sequence: CSASSGGDQETQYF. CDR3 bases: TGCAGTGCAAGTAGCGGGGGTGACCAAGAGACCCAGTACTTC.

The chain links TRBV9 to TRBJ2-2; D unresolved. Germline assignment: CDR1 SGDLS and CDR2 YYNGEE. The CDR3 runs to 12 residues. V lost 0 bases and J 9 bases, leaving 6 bases between the germline ends. The CDR3 DNA reads TGTGCCAGCAGCGTAGGTTCTCGGGAGCTGTTTTTT. The encoded protein is CASSVGSRELFF. The whole variable domain, remainder taken from reference TRBV9 and TRBJ2-2, is DSGVTQTPKHLITATGQRVTLRCSPRSGDLSVYWYQQSLDQGLQFLIQYYNGEERAKGNILERFSAQQFPDLHSELNLSSLELGDSALYFCASSVGSRELFFGEGSRLTVL.

This chain uses TRBV24-1 with TRBJ2-3; TRBD2 matches at 8 bases. Unmatched junction bases numbered 8, after V lost 5 bases and J lost 2 bases. Per the germline V gene, CDR1 is KGHDR and CDR2 is SFDVKD. The CDR3 consists of 16 residues. The CDR3 loop reads CATSGGSGANTDTQYF. CDR3 DNA: TGTGCCACCAGTGGTGGTAGCGGGGCAAACACAGATACGCAGTATTTT.

This rearrangement joins TRBV4-3 to TRBJ2-7, with D perhaps matching TRBD2 (6 bases). V gave up 3 bases and J gave up 3 bases, with 18 bases separating them. The CDR3 totals 16 residues. Germline V gene lookup returns CDR1 LGHNA and CDR2 YSLEER. The CDR3 DNA is TGCGCCAGCAGCCATCAGGCATCGGGACTCAGCTACGAGCAGTACTTC. It translates to CASSHQASGLSYEQYF.

The CDR3 nucleotides read TGTGCCAGCTCACAGGGAAACGGGGAGCTGTTTTTT. Its translation: CASSQGNGELFF. The gene calls are TRBV18 and TRBJ2-2; D gene uncertain. The CDR3 has 12 amino acids. Trimming left V 4 bases short and J 7 bases short, with 7 bases between. In germline, CDR1 is KGHSH, CDR2 LQKENI.

J is TRBJ2-1 and V is TRBV5-5; D unresolved. Germline assignment: CDR1 SGHKS and CDR2 YYEKEE (reference sequence). Trimming removed 1 base at V and 3 bases at J, with 14 bases between. This CDR3 contains 16 residues. The CDR3 DNA follows: TGTGCCAGCAGCTTGTCCGTGGGAACCCTCTACAATGAGCAGTTCTTC. Amino acid sequence: CASSLSVGTLYNEQFF. The full variable domain, with the rest looked up from reference TRBV5-5 and TRBJ2-1, is DAGVTQSPTHLIKTRGQQVTLRCSPISGHKSVSWYQQVLGQGPQFIFQYYEKEERGRGNFPDRFSARQFPNYSSELNVNALLLGDSALYLCASSLSVGTLYNEQFFGPGTRLTVL.

The chain recombines TRBV5-4 with TRBJ1-1, with 7 bases matching TRBD1. CDR1 is SGHNT and CDR2 is YYREEE in the germline V gene (reference sequence). Losses at the gene ends were 0 bases for V and 7 bases for J; bases not matched to a gene: 9. The CDR3 covers 15 residues. In nucleotides, the CDR3 is TGTGCCAGCAGCTTGGTTGGGACAGAGTCACTTGAAGCTTTCTTT. Residues: CASSLVGTESLEAFF.

J is TRBJ2-7 and V is TRBV5-6, with 11 bases identical to TRBD2. CDR3 length: 15 residues. Germline V CDR1 and CDR2: SGHDT, YYEEEE. V shed 1 base and J 4 bases; nucleotides not matched to a gene: 4. The CDR3 DNA sequence: TGTGCCAGCAGCTTGATGGCTAGCGGGGGGTACGAGCAGTACTTC. Translation gives CASSLMASGGYEQYF.

The rearrangement links TRBV25-1 to TRBJ1-2; D not resolved. CDR3 length: 11 amino acids. Trimming pared 4 bases from V and 7 bases from J, leaving 7 bases between. The germline V gene encodes CDR1 MGHDK and CDR2 SYGVNS. As DNA, the CDR3 is TGTGCCAGCAGTGCTGGGTTTGGCTACACCTTC. Amino acid sequence: CASSAGFGYTF.

The rearrangement joins TRBV2 to TRBJ2-3, with 7 nucleotides matching TRBD1. V lost 10 bases and J lost 0; bases outside the gene matches: 4. There are 13 residues in the CDR3. Germline CDR1 is SNHLY and CDR2 is FYNNEI. CDR3 residues: CANKGASTDTQYF. For the CDR3, the DNA is TGTGCCAACAAGGGGGCAAGCACAGATACGCAGTATTTT.

The CDR3 coding sequence is TGTGCCAGCAGCCAAAGACTCGGGGAGACCCAGTACTTC. Protein: CASSQRLGETQYF. V and J are TRBV3-1 (or the pseudogene TRBV3-2) and TRBJ2-5; D not resolved. Germline V lookup: CDR1 LGHDT, CDR2 YNNKEL (reference sequence). V lost 2 bases and J 5 bases, leaving 9 bases between the germline ends. The CDR3 contains 13 residues.

There are a few counts of this clone. The rearrangement joins TRBV6-5 to TRBJ1-1; a possible D gene is TRBD1 (5 bases). Trimming shortened V by 4 bases and J by 3 bases, and 12 bases separated the two germline ends. The germline V gene has CDR1 MNHEY and CDR2 SVGAGI. The CDR3 loop spans 14 amino acids. In nucleotides, the CDR3 is TGTGCCAGCAGTTTGCAGGGAGGGGACACTGAAGCTTTCTTT. Its protein product is CASSLQGGDTEAFF.

The table lists this clone with a count of one. The V call is TRBV28, the J call TRBJ1-6, with 9 bases matching TRBD1. V dropped 6 bases and J dropped 9; count of bases not matched to a gene: 9. The germline V gene has CDR1 MDHEN and CDR2 SYDVKM. This CDR3 has 15 amino acids. The CDR3 sequence: CASRLPGQGISPLHF. CDR3 bases: TGTGCCAGCAGGCTTCCGGGACAGGGTATTTCACCCCTCCACTTT.

The chain uses TRBV4-2 and TRBJ1-6, with D possibly TRBD1 on 5 matching bases. The germline V gene encodes CDR1 LGHNA and CDR2 YNFKEQ. The CDR3 runs to 17 residues. Between the trimmed V and J ends, which lost 1 base and 0 bases, there was a span of 10 bases. The CDR3 here is CASSQGRGSSYNSPLHF. The CDR3 DNA follows: TGTGCCAGCAGCCAAGGGCGGGGGAGCTCCTATAATTCACCCCTCCACTTT.

The V and J genes are TRBV10-3 and TRBJ2-3; D possibly matches TRBD1 or TRBD2 (5 bases each). The CDR3 is 14 residues long. With 8 bases removed from V and 4 bases from J, the gap between germline ends came to 16 bases. Germline V CDR1 and CDR2: ENHRY, SYGVKD. The CDR3 DNA reads TGTGCCATCGGGGATCACAGAGGGGCAGATACGCAGTATTTT. The encoded protein is CAIGDHRGADTQYF.

This rearrangement joins TRBV28 to TRBJ1-1; D ambiguous. The germline gives CDR1 MDHEN, CDR2 SYDVKM. The V gene lost 5 bases and the J gene lost 5 bases, with 18 bases spanning the gap. This CDR3 comprises 15 residues. The CDR3 coding sequence is TGTGCCAGCAGTCCAACCCGAACGGTGTTAACTGAAGCTTTCTTT. This codes for CASSPTRTVLTEAFF.

The chain employs TRBV28 and TRBJ2-5; 11 bases are a match to TRBD2. V gave up 6 bases and J gave up 5 bases; unmatched junction bases: 11. Germline V gives CDR1 MDHEN, CDR2 SYDVKM. The length of the CDR3 is 16 residues. This chain's CDR3 is CASRTSGKVRIETQYF. CDR3 nucleotides: TGTGCCAGCAGGACTAGCGGGAAGGTTAGAATCGAGACCCAGTACTTC.

This chain links TRBV29-1 with TRBJ1-1; D gene unclear. This CDR3 is built from 13 residues. CDR1 and CDR2 from the germline V gene are SQVTM and ANQGSEA. The ends were cut back, 7 bases at V and 0 bases at J, with 12 bases in the middle. The CDR3 protein is CSAAGPMNTEAFF. In nucleotides, the CDR3 is TGCAGCGCTGCGGGCCCCATGAACACTGAAGCTTTCTTT. The entire variable domain, with the rest obtained from reference TRBV29-1 and TRBJ1-1, is as follows: SAVISQKPSRDICQRGTSLTIQCQVDSQVTMMFWYRQQPGQSLTLIATANQGSEATYESGFVIDKFPISRPNLTFSTLTVSNMSPEDSSIYLCSAAGPMNTEAFFGQGTRLTVV.

V and J are TRBV18 and TRBJ2-6; 9 bases agree with TRBD1. The CDR3 loop spans 18 amino acids. The J segment lost 0 bases and the V segment lost 6 bases, leaving 9 bases of the junction unmatched. Germline assignment: CDR1 KGHSH and CDR2 LQKENI. For the CDR3, the DNA is TGTGCCAGCTCCCTGGGACAGGGCGGACTCTCTGGGGCCAACGTCCTGACTTTC. This sequence encodes CASSLGQGGLSGANVLTF.

The V and J genes are TRBV2 and TRBJ2-7; no firm D call. Trimming shortened V by 5 bases and J by 5 bases, and 10 bases separated the two germline ends. The CDR3 extends over 12 amino acids. Per germline, CDR1 SNHLY and CDR2 FYNNEI. The CDR3 reads CASSRSEDEQYF. CDR3 nucleotide sequence: TGTGCCAGCAGTCGATCAGAAGACGAGCAGTACTTC.

The rearrangement uses TRBV5-6 and TRBJ2-6; D call uncertain. The CDR3 has 15 amino acids. The germline V and J ends were trimmed by 2 bases and 1 base, with 7 bases remaining between them. CDR1 SGHDT and CDR2 YYEEEE come from the germline V gene. CDR3 DNA: TGTGCCAGCAGCTTCCGGAAATCTGGGGCCAACGTCCTGACTTTC. This translates into CASSFRKSGANVLTF.

This clone has only one observation. The chain joins TRBV5-1 to TRBJ2-3, with TRBD2 matching 9 bases. J was trimmed by 5 bases and V by 7 bases; bases with no gene match: 8. This CDR3 is 14 amino acids long. Germline CDR1 reads SGHRS; CDR2 reads YFSETQ. CDR3 sequence (DNA): TGCGCCAGCGCGGGAGGGGGCTTTAGAGATACGCAGTATTTT. It codes for CASAGGGFRDTQYF.

V is TRBV15 and J is TRBJ1-2; TRBD1 matches at 8 bases. Trimming cost V 6 bases and J 4 bases; bases outside gene matches: 4. The CDR3 totals 13 residues. Germline CDR1 reads LNHNV; CDR2 reads YYDKDF (reference sequence). As DNA, the CDR3 is TGTGCCACCAGACCACAGGGGGTCTATGGCTACACCTTC. This translates into CATRPQGVYGYTF.

This sequence joins TRBV5-1 and TRBJ2-7; D is undetermined. The V gene's germline CDR1 is SGHRS and CDR2 YFSETQ. V lost 10 bases, J lost 1 base, and 12 bases lay in between. CDR3 length: 12 amino acids. The CDR3 loop is CASQSGSYEQYF. For the CDR3, the DNA is TGCGCCTCCCAATCGGGTTCCTACGAGCAGTACTTC.

This clone came up once. The chain employs TRBV5-1 and TRBJ1-2; maybe TRBD1 (5 bases). Deletions cut 4 bases from V and 2 bases from J, with 9 bases between. CDR1 and CDR2 from the germline V gene are SGHRS and YFSETQ. The CDR3 runs 13 residues. This CDR3 is CASSQGPNYGYTF. The CDR3 coding sequence is TGCGCCAGCAGCCAGGGCCCGAACTATGGCTACACCTTC.

The chain joins TRBV25-1 to TRBJ2-1; D is perhaps TRBD2 (5 bases). The V gene's germline CDR1 is MGHDK and CDR2 SYGVNS. The CDR3 sequence is 13 residues long. V lost 2 bases and J lost 6, with 8 bases in between. CDR3 in amino acids: CASSELASNEQFF. The CDR3 bases are TGTGCCAGCAGTGAACTAGCCAGCAATGAGCAGTTCTTC.